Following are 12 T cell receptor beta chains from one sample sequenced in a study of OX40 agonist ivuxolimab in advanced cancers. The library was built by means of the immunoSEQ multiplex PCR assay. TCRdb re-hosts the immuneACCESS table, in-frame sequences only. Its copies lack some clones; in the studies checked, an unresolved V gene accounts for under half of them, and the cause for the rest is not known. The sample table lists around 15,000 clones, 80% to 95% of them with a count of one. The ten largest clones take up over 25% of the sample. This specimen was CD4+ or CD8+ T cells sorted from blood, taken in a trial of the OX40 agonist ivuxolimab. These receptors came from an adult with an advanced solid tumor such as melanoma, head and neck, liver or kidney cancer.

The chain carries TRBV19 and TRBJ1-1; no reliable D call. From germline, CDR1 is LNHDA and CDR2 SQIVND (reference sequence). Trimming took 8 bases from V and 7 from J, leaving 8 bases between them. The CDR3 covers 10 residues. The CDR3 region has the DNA TGTGCCAGTCGTAGTGTTGAAGCTTTCTTT. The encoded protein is CASRSVEAFF.

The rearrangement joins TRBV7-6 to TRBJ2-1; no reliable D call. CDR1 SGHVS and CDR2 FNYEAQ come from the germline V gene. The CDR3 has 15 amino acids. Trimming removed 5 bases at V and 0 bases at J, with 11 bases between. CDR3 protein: CASSAIFSSYNEQFF. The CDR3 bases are TGTGCCAGCAGCGCTATATTTAGCTCCTACAATGAGCAGTTCTTC.

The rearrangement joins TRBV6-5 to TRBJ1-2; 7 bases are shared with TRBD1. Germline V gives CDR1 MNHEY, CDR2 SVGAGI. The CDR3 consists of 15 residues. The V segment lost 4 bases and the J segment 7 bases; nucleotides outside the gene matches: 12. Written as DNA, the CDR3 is TGTGCCAGCAGTTCCGGACAGGCCTTTAGACGTGGCTACACCTTC. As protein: CASSSGQAFRRGYTF.

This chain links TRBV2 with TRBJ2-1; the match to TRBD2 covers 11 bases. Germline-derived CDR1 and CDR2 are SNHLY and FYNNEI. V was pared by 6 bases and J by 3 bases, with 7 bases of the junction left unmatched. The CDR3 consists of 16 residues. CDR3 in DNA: TGTGCCAGCAGACCGACTAGCGGGATGGTCTACAATGAGCAGTTCTTC. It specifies CASRPTSGMVYNEQFF.

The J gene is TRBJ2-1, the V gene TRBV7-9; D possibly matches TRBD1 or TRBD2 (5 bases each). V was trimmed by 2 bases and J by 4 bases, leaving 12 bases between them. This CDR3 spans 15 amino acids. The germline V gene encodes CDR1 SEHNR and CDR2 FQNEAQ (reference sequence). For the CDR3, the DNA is TGTGCCAGCAGCTTATGGGACCCAAGTTACAATGAGCAGTTCTTC. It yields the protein CASSLWDPSYNEQFF.

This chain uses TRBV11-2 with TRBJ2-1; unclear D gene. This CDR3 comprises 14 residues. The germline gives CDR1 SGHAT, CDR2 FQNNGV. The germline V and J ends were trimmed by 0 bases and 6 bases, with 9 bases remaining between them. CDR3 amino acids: CASSLDPWGNEQFF. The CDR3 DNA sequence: TGTGCCAGCAGCTTAGATCCTTGGGGCAATGAGCAGTTCTTC.

CDR3 region: CASQSTTGELFF. The CDR3, as DNA: TGTGCCAGCCAATCGACCACCGGGGAGCTGTTTTTT. The chain is built from TRBV5-4 and TRBJ2-2; D remains unclear. CDR1 is SGHNT and CDR2 is YYREEE in the germline V gene (reference sequence). The CDR3 is made up of 12 amino acids. V was clipped by 7 bases and J by 4 bases, with 8 bases between them.

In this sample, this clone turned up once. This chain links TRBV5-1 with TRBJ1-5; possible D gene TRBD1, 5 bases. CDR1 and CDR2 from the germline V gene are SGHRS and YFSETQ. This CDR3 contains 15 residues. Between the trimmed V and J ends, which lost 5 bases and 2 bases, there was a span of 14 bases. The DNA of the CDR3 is TGCGCCAGCAGTTTAGGGGTTCTGGGCAATCAGCCCCAGCATTTT. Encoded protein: CASSLGVLGNQPQHF.

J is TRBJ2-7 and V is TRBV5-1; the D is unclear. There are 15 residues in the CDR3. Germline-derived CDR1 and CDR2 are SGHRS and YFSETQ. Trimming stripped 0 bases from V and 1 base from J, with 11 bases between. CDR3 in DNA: TGCGCCAGCAGCTTGGTCTGGGGTCCGTCCTACGAGCAGTACTTC. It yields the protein CASSLVWGPSYEQYF.

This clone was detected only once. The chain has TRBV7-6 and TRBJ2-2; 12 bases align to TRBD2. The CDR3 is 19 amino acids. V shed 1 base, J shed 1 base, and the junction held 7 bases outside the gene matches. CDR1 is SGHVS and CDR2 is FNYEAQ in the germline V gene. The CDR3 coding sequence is TGTGCCAGCAGCTTAGACCGGACTAGCGGGGAATGGAACACCGGGGAGCTGTTTTTT. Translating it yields CASSLDRTSGEWNTGELFF.

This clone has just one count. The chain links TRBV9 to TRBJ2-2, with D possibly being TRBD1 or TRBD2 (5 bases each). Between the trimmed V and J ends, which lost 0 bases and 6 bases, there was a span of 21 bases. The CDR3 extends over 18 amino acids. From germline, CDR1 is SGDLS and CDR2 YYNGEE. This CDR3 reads CASSVGGVGVVKAGELFF. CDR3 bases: TGTGCCAGCAGCGTAGGGGGCGTCGGGGTAGTCAAGGCCGGGGAGCTGTTTTTT.

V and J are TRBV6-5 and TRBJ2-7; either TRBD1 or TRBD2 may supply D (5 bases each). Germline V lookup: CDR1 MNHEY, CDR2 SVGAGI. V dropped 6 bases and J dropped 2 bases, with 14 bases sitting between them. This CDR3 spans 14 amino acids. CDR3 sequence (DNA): TGTGCCAGCAGGGGGTGGGACCGGACCTACGAGCAGTACTTC. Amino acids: CASRGWDRTYEQYF.